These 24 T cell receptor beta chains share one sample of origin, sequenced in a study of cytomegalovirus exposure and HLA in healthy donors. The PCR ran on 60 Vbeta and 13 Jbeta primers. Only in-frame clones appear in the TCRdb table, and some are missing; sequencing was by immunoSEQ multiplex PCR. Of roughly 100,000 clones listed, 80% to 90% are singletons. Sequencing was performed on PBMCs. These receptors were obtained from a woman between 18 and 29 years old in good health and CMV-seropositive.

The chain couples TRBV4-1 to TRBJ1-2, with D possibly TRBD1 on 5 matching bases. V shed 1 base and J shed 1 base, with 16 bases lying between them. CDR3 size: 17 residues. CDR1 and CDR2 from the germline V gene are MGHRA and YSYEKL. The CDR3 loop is CASSQGVGREYNYGYTF. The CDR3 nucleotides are TGCGCCAGCAGCCAAGGGGTGGGCAGGGAATATAACTATGGCTACACCTTC.

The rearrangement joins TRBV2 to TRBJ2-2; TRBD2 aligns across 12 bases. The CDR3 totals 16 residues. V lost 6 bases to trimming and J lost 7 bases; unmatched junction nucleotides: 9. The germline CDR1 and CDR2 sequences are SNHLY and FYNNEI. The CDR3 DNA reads TGTGCCAGCAGGAACCCCGGGACTAGCGGGTTCGGGGAGCTGTTTTTT. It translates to CASRNPGTSGFGELFF.

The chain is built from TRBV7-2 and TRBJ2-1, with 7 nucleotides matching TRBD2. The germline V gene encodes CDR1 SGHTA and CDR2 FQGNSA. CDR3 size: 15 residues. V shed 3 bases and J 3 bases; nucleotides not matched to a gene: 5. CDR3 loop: CASSFGLADYNEQFF. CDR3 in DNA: TGTGCCAGCAGCTTCGGTCTAGCGGACTACAATGAGCAGTTCTTC.

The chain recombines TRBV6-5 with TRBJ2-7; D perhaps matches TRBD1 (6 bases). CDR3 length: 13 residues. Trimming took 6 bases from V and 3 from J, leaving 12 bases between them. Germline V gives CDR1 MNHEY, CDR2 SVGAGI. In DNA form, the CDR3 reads TGTGCCAGCAGCCAAGACAGGTTCTACGAGCAGTACTTC. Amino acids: CASSQDRFYEQYF.

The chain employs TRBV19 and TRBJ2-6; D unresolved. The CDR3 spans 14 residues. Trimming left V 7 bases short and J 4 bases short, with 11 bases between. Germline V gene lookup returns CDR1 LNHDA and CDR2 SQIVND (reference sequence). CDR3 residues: CASMLAAGANVLTF. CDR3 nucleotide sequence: TGTGCCAGTATGTTGGCAGCGGGGGCCAACGTCCTGACTTTC.

DNA for the CDR3: TGCGCCAGCAGCCAAGGTGACAGCTACGAGCAGTACTTC. It encodes CASSQGDSYEQYF. The chain carries TRBV4-1 and TRBJ2-7, with D possibly TRBD1 on 5 matching bases. The CDR3 runs to 13 residues. From germline, CDR1 is MGHRA and CDR2 YSYEKL. Trimming took 1 base from V and 3 from J, leaving 7 bases between them.

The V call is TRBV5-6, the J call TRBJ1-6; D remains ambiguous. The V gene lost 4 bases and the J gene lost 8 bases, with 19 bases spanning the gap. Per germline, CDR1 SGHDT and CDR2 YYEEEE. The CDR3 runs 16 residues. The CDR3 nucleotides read TGTGCCAGCAGCCCGGTTTCCTCGGCAGGTCATTCACCCCTCCACTTT. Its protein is CASSPVSSAGHSPLHF.

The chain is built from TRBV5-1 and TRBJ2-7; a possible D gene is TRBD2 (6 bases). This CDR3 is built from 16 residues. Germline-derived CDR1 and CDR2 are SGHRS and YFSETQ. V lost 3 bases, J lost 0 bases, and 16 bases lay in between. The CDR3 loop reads CASSSESGLYSYEQYF. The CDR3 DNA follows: TGCGCCAGCAGCTCGGAAAGCGGGCTATACTCCTACGAGCAGTACTTC.

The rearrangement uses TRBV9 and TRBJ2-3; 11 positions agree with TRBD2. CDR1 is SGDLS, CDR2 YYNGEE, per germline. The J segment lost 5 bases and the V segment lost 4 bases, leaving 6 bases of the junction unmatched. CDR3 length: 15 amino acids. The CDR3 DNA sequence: TGTGCCAGCAGCATTAGCGGGAGGGCCGTAGATACGCAGTATTTT. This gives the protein CASSISGRAVDTQYF.

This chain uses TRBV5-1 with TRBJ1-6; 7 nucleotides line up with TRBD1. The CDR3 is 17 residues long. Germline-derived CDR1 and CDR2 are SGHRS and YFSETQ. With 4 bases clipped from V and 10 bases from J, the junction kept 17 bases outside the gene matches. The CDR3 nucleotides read TGCGCCAGCAGCCGGACTCTTCCGACAGGGCGAGGGTCACCCCTCCACTTT. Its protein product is CASSRTLPTGRGSPLHF. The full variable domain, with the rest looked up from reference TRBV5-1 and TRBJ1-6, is KAGVTQTPRYLIKTRGQQVTLSCSPISGHRSVSWYQQTPGQGLQFLFEYFSETQRNKGNFPGRFSGRQFSNSRSEMNVSTLELGDSALYLCASSRTLPTGRGSPLHFGNGTRLTVT.

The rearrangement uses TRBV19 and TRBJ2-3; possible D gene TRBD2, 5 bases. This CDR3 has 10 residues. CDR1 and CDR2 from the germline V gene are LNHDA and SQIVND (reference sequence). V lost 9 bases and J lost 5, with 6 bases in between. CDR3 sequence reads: CASRGDTQYF. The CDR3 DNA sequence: TGTGCCAGCCGGGGAGATACGCAGTATTTT.

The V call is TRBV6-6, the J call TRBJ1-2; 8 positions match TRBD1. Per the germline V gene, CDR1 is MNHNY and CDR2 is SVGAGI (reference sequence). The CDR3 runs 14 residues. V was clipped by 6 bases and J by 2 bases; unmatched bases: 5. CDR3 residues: CASRETGANYGYTF. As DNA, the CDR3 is TGTGCCAGCAGAGAGACAGGGGCGAACTATGGCTACACCTTC.

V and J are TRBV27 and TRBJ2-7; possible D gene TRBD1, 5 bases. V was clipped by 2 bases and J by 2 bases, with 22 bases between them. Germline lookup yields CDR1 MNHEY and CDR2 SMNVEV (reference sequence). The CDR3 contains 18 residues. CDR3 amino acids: CASSLLPSRTPSPYEQYF. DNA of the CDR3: TGTGCCAGCAGTTTACTGCCGTCCCGGACACCCTCCCCCTACGAGCAGTACTTC.

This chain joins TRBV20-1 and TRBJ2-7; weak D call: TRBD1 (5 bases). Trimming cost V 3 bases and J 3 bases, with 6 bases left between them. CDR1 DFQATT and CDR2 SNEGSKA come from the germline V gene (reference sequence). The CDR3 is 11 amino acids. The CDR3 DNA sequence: TGCAGTGCTAGCACAGGCTACGAGCAGTACTTC. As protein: CSASTGYEQYF.

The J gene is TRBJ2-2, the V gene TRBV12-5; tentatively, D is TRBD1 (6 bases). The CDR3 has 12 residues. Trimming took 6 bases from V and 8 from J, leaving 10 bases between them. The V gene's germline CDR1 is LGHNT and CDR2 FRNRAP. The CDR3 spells CASGLGAGELFF. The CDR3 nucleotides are TGTGCTAGTGGCCTGGGGGCAGGGGAGCTGTTTTTT.

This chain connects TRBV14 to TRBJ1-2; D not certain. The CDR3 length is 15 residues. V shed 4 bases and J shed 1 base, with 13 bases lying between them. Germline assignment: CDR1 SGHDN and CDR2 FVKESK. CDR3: CASSPKQTVNYGYTF. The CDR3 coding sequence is TGTGCCAGCAGCCCTAAACAGACGGTTAACTATGGCTACACCTTC.

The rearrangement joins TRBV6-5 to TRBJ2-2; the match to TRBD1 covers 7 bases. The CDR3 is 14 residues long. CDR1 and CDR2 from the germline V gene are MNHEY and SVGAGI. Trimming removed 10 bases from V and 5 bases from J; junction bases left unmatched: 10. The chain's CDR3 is CATRQGGRTGELFF. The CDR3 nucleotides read TGTGCCACCCGACAGGGCGGAAGGACCGGGGAGCTGTTTTTT.

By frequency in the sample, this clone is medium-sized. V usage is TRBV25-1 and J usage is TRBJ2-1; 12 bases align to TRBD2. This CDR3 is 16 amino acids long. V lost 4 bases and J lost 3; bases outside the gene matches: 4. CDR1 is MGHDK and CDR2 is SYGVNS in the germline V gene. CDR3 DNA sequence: TGTGCCAGCAGTGCGCGGACTAGCGGGGACTACAATGAGCAGTTCTTC. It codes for CASSARTSGDYNEQFF.

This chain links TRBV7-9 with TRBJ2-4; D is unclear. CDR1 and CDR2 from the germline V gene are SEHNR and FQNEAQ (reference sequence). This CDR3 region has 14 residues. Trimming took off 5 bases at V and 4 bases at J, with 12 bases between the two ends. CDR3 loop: CASSVPGVKNIQYF. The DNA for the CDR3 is TGTGCCAGCAGCGTTCCTGGAGTTAAAAACATTCAGTACTTC.

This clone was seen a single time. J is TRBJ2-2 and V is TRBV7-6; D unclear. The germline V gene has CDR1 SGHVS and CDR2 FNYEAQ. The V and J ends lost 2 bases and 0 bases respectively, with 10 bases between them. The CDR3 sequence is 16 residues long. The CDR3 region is CASSLSSSANTGELFF. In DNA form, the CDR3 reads TGTGCCAGCAGCTTATCGTCCAGTGCGAACACCGGGGAGCTGTTTTTT.

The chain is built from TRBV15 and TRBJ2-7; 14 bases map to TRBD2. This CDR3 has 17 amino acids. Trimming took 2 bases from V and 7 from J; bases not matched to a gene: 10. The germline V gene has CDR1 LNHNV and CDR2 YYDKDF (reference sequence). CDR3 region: CATSRPQRLAGGKEQYF. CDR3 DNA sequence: TGTGCCACCAGCAGACCTCAGAGACTAGCGGGGGGGAAGGAGCAGTACTTC.

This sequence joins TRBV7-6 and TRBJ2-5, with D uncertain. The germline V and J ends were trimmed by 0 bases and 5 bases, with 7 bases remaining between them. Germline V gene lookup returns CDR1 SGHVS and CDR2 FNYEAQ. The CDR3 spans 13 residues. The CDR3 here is CASSLAIGETQYF. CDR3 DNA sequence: TGTGCCAGCAGCTTAGCGATCGGGGAGACCCAGTACTTC.

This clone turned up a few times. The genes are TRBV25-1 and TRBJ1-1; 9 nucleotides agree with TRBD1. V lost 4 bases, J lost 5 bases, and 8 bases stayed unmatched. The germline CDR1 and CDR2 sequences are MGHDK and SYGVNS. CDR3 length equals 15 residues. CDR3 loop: CASSGRDREYTEAFF. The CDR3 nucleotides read TGTGCCAGCAGTGGCCGGGACAGGGAATATACTGAAGCTTTCTTT.

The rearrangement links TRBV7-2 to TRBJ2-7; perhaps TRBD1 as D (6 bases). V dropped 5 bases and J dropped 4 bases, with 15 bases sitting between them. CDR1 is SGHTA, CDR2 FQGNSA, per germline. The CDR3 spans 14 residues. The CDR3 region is CASSRYGTSYEQYF. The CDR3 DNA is TGTGCCAGCAGCCGTTACGGGACAAGTTACGAGCAGTACTTC. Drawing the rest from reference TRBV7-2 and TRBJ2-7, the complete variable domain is GAGVSQSPSNKVTEKGKDVELRCDPISGHTALYWYRQSLGQGLEFLIYFQGNSAPDKSGLPSDRFSAERTGGSVSTLTIQRTQQEDSAVYLCASSRYGTSYEQYFGPGTRLTVT.